This TCR beta chain appears in the sequencing data of a study of blood T cell repertoires in COVID-19. Study in general: Sources were T cells, B-cell-depleted T cells, or PBMCs; the material itself was cDNA or gDNA.

V gave up 5 bases and J gave up 0 bases; unmatched junction bases: 2. This CDR3 region has 15 residues. The germline gives CDR1 MNHEY, CDR2 SVGEGT. Sequenced by immunoSEQ multiplex PCR; TCRdb stores in-frame clones only, minus some. The sample consists of some 150,000 clones, 82% of them appearing once. Only a few counts were recorded for this clone. The receptor's source is a woman aged 70 to 79 with acute or convalescent COVID-19. Material: peripheral blood. This chain connects TRBV6-2 or TRBV6-3 to TRBJ2-2; TRBD2 aligns across 8 bases. The CDR3 is CASSLGLANTGELFF. The CDR3 nucleotides are TGTGCCAGCAGTCTGGGACTAGCGAACACCGGGGAGCTGTTTTTT.